This is a list of T cell receptor beta chains from one sample in a study of Ad26.COV2.S vaccination and SARS-CoV-2 variants. The table came from immunoSEQ multiplex PCR; TCRdb's copy has only in-frame clones and leaves some out. The data hold roughly 700,000 clones, with around 90% observed a single time. This specimen was peripheral blood, taken in a trial of Ad26.COV2.S vaccine versus placebo. These receptors all come from a person aged 18 to 65 who received the Ad26.COV2.S COVID-19 vaccine or a placebo. CDR3s leave out the opening cysteine and the closing phenylalanine or tryptophan.

cdr3_aa j_call v_call
ASSLGQGAREQF TRBJ2-1 TRBV13
ASSLNGQGAYEQY TRBJ2-7 TRBV7-6
ASSSMGLAGEGSYNEQF TRBJ2-1 TRBV27
AFRFAHNSPLH TRBJ1-6 TRBV30
ASNDRGNYGNTEAF TRBJ1-1 TRBV7-9
ASGGGAHAGELF TRBJ2-2 TRBV28
ASSLGGQRPQH TRBJ1-5 TRBV5-6
ASSDQGREGATNEKLF TRBJ1-4 TRBV7-9
ASSPSYDRDNYGYT TRBJ1-2 TRBV18
ASSLGAGGVGETQY TRBJ2-5 TRBV11-2
ASSRDRGEKLF TRBJ1-4 TRBV6-5
ASSEERGRGQPQH TRBJ1-5 TRBV6-1
ASTQGLNEKLF TRBJ1-4 TRBV3-1/TRBV3-2
ASTFSGATEAF TRBJ1-1 TRBV5-1
ASSLALVAGGKETQY TRBJ2-5 TRBV5-8
ASSPDLFSGQY TRBJ2-7 TRBV19
AIREDRGVGNEQF TRBJ2-1 TRBV10-3
ASSSGPVNTEAF TRBJ1-1 TRBV5-1
ASRKQLTSNQPQH TRBJ1-5 TRBV6-6
ASSVVPSVGVGEQF TRBJ2-1 TRBV9
ASSSSSYEQY TRBJ2-7 TRBV7-9
ASSSESGTDTQY TRBJ2-3 TRBV6-6
ASSPEVRELF TRBJ2-2 TRBV11-2
ASSPEPGEQY TRBJ2-7 TRBV18
ATSEWTSGGNEQF TRBJ2-1 TRBV24-1
ASSFTGGGQPQH TRBJ1-5 TRBV6-6
ASSIGGTREPYEQY TRBJ2-7 TRBV19
ASSSTSHHTQY TRBJ2-3 TRBV6-2/TRBV6-3